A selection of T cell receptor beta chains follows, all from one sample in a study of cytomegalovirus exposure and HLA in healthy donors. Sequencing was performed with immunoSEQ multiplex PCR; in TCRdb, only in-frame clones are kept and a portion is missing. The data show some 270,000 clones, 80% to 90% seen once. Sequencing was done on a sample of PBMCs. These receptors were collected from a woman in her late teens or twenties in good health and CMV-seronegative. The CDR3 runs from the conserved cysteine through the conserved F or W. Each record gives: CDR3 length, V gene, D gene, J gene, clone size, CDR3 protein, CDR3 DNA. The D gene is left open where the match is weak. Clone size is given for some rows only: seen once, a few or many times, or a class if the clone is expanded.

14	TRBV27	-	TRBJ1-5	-	CASSHPGPNQPQHF	TGTGCCAGCAGTCATCCGGGTCCCAATCAGCCCCAGCATTTT
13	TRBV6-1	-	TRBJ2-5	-	CAGNGGLWETQYF	TGTGCCGGAAACGGGGGGCTGTGGGAGACCCAGTACTTC
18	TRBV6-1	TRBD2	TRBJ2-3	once	CASSESLAVRPSTDTQYF	TGTGCCAGCAGTGAGAGCCTAGCGGTGCGCCCTAGCACAGATACGCAGTATTTT
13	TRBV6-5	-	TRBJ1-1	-	CASSSGRSTEAFF	TGTGCCAGCAGTTCCGGGAGGAGCACTGAAGCTTTCTTT
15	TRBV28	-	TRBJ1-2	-	CASSLLGGKNYGYTF	TGTGCCAGCAGTTTATTGGGGGGGAAAAACTATGGCTACACCTTC
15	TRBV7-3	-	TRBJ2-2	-	CASSPGQGGTGELFF	TGTGCCAGCAGCCCCGGACAGGGAGGGACCGGGGAGCTGTTTTTT
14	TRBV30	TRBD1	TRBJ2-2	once	CARKDRGNTGELFF	TGTGCCAGGAAAGACAGGGGTAACACCGGGGAGCTGTTTTTT
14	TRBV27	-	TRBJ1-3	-	CASSPQGNGNTIYF	TGTGCCAGCAGTCCTCAGGGGAACGGAAACACCATATATTTT
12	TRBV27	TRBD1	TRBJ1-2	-	CASRQGRFSYTF	TGTGCCAGCCGACAGGGGCGGTTTAGCTACACCTTC
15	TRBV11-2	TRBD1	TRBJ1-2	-	CASSSSRGRDYGYTF	TGTGCCAGCAGCTCATCGAGGGGGCGCGACTATGGCTACACCTTC
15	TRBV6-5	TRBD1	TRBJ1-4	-	CASSPGQGFNEKLFF	TGTGCCAGCAGCCCGGGACAGGGTTTTAATGAAAAACTGTTTTTT
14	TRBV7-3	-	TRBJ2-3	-	CASSPQAIADTQYF	TGTGCCAGCAGCCCCCAAGCGATCGCAGATACGCAGTATTTT
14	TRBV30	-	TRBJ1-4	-	CAWRQGYGNEKLFF	TGTGCCTGGAGACAGGGATACGGTAATGAAAAACTGTTTTTT
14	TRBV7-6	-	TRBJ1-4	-	CASSPRVFNEKLFF	TGTGCCAGCAGCCCCAGGGTATTTAATGAAAAACTGTTTTTT
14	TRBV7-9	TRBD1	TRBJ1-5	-	CASSWTGSNQPQHF	TGTGCCAGCAGCTGGACAGGGAGCAATCAGCCCCAGCATTTT
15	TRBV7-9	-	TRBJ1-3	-	CASSLDRRPGNTIYF	TGTGCCAGCAGCTTAGACCGGAGGCCCGGGAACACCATATATTTT
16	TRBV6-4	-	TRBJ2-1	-	CASSALPGQGDHEQFF	TGTGCCAGCAGTGCCCTACCGGGACAAGGGGACCATGAGCAGTTCTTC
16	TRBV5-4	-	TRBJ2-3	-	CASSLGLAVDTDTQYF	TGTGCCAGCAGCTTGGGATTAGCGGTCGACACAGATACGCAGTATTTT
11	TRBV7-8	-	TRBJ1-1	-	CASSFPGEAFF	TGTGCCAGCAGCTTTCCCGGTGAAGCTTTCTTT
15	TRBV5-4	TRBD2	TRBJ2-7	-	CASSLGTSGSREQYF	TGTGCCAGCAGCTTGGGTACTAGCGGGAGTAGAGAGCAGTACTTC
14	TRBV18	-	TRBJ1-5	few	CASSPGQSNQPQHF	TGTGCCAGCTCACCAGGGCAGAGCAATCAGCCCCAGCATTTT
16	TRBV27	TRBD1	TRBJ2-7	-	CASSLLSGQGAYEQYF	TGTGCCAGCAGTTTACTGTCCGGGCAGGGGGCCTACGAGCAGTACTTC
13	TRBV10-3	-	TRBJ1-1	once	CAISDRVNTEAFF	TGTGCCATCAGTGACAGGGTGAACACTGAAGCTTTCTTT
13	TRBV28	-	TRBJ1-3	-	CASSQGSGNTIYF	TGTGCCAGCAGTCAGGGCTCTGGAAACACCATATATTTT
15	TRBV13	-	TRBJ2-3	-	CASSLVASSTDTQYF	TGTGCCAGCAGCTTAGTGGCTAGTAGCACAGATACGCAGTATTTT
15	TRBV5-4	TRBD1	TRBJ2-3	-	CASSLSQGVADTQYF	TGTGCCAGCAGCTTATCCCAGGGGGTGGCAGATACGCAGTATTTT
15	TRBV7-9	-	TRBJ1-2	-	CASSLEGHRVYGYTF	TGTGCCAGCAGCTTAGAGGGTCACAGGGTCTATGGCTACACCTTC
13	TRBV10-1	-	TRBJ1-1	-	CASSERPGTEAFF	TGCGCCAGCAGTGAGCGGCCGGGGACTGAAGCTTTCTTT
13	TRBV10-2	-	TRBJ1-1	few	CASSSTGNTEAFF	TGCGCCAGCAGTTCTACAGGGAACACTGAAGCTTTCTTT
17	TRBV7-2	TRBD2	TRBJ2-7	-	CASSFSSGGSSSYEQYF	TGTGCCAGCAGCTTTTCTAGCGGGGGCTCGAGCTCCTACGAGCAGTACTTC
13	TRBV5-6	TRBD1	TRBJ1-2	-	CASRLGTGDGYTF	TGTGCCAGCAGACTCGGGACAGGGGACGGCTACACCTTC
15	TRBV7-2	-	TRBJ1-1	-	CASSAFLAAGTEAFF	TGTGCCAGCAGCGCCTTTTTAGCGGCGGGCACTGAAGCTTTCTTT
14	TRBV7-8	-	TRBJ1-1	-	CASSFPTGNTEAFF	TGTGCCAGCAGCTTTCCGACGGGGAACACTGAAGCTTTCTTT
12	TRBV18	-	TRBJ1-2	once	CASSPMGGGYTF	TGTGCCAGCTCACCAATGGGGGGTGGCTACACCTTC
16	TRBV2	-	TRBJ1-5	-	CASSEANRVGNQPQHF	TGTGCCAGCAGTGAAGCTAACAGGGTCGGCAATCAGCCCCAGCATTTT
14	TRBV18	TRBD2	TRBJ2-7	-	CASSPGLLNYEQYF	TGTGCCAGCTCACCGGGACTACTTAATTACGAGCAGTACTTC
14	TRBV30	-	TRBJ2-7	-	CAWSVPGSSYEQYF	TGTGCCTGGAGTGTACCAGGGTCCTCCTACGAGCAGTACTTC
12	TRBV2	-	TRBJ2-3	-	CASTPHTDTQYF	TGTGCCAGCACCCCACACACAGATACGCAGTATTTT
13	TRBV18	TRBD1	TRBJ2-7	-	CASSPGTVYEQYF	TGTGCCAGCTCACCAGGGACAGTTTACGAGCAGTACTTC
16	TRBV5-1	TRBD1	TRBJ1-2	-	CASSNTGGVVNYGYTF	TGCGCCAGCAGCAATACAGGGGGCGTAGTTAACTATGGCTACACCTTC
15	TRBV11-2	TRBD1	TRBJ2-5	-	CASSPLTGGFETQYF	TGTGCCAGCAGCCCACTGACAGGGGGGTTCGAGACCCAGTACTTC
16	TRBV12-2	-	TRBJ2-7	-	CASRKDSPRDSYEQYF	TGTGCAAGTCGCAAGGACAGCCCAAGGGACTCCTACGAGCAGTACTTC
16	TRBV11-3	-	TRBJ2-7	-	CASSLDYGGPSYEQYF	TGTGCCAGCAGCTTAGATTACGGGGGACCTTCCTACGAGCAGTACTTC
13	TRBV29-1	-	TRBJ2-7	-	CSATPDSPYEQYF	TGCAGCGCCACCCCAGACAGCCCCTACGAGCAGTACTTC
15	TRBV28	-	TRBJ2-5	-	CASSPTQYSGETQYF	TGTGCCAGCAGCCCTACACAGTATAGTGGGGAGACCCAGTACTTC
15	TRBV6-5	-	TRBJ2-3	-	CASSYSSGVATAQYF	TGTGCCAGCAGTTACTCGAGCGGAGTTGCTACGGCGCAGTATTTT
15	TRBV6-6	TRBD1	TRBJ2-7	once	CASSYLGQLSYEQYF	TGTGCCAGCAGTTACTTGGGACAGCTATCCTACGAGCAGTACTTC
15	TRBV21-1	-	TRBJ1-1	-	CASSSIVTGVSGVFF	TGTGCCAGCAGCAGTATAGTGACAGGCGTCTCTGGGGTTTTCTTT
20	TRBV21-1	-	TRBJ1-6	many	CASSKVVLLGTGAYNSPLHF	TGTGCCAGCAGCAAAGTTGTCTTACTTGGGACAGGGGCCTATAATTCACCCCTCCACTTT
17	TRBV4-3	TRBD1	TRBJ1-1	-	CASSQDVFAGGFAEAFF	TGCGCCAGCAGCCAAGATGTCTTTGCAGGGGGCTTTGCTGAAGCTTTCTTT
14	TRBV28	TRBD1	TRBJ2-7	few	CASRGRTGRYEQYF	TGTGCCTCCAGGGGCCGGACAGGGCGCTACGAGCAGTACTTC
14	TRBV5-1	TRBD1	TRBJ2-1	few	CASSLVPGGNEQFF	TGCGCCAGCAGCTTGGTGCCAGGGGGCAATGAGCAGTTCTTC
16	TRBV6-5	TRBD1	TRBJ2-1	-	CASSYLTGKNFNEQFF	TGTGCCAGCAGTTACTTGACAGGGAAAAATTTCAATGAGCAGTTCTTC
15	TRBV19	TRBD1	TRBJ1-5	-	CASRTTGVSNQPQHF	TGTGCCAGTAGAACGACAGGGGTGAGCAATCAGCCCCAGCATTTT
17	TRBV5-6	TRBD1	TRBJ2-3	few	CASSLGQGLWGTDTQYF	TGTGCCAGCAGCTTGGGACAGGGGCTATGGGGCACAGATACGCAGTATTTT
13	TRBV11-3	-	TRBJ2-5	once	CASGKAGQETQYF	TGTGCCAGCGGGAAGGCAGGGCAAGAGACCCAGTACTTC
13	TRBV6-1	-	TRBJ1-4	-	CASLRQLNEKLFF	TGTGCCAGCCTCCGACAGTTGAATGAAAAACTGTTTTTT
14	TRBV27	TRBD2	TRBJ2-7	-	CASSQLAPAYEQYF	TGTGCCAGCAGTCAACTAGCGCCCGCCTACGAGCAGTACTTC
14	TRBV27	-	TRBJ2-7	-	CASLDRAGFDEQYF	TGTGCCAGTCTAGACCGGGCAGGGTTCGACGAGCAGTACTTC
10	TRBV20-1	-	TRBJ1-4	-	CSAPQGKLFF	TGCAGTGCCCCCCAGGGAAAACTGTTTTTT